This is a list of T cell receptor beta chains from one sample in a study of beta chain features in type 1 diabetes. Produced via immunoSEQ multiplex PCR; TCRdb's table is partial and in-frame only. Among about 650,000 clones listed, over 10% were seen once. Sequencing was performed on naive CD4+ T cells from blood. The receptors derive from a young man with type 1 diabetes. CDR3s include the opening cysteine and the closing phenylalanine or tryptophan.

j_gene	v_gene	CDR3aa
TRBJ1-6	TRBV5-1	CASSPGQGISPLHF
TRBJ2-3	TRBV7-2	CASSLDPAGGTDTQYF
TRBJ1-5	TRBV28	CASSFPRGLSNQPQHF
TRBJ2-7	TRBV7-8	CASSLEQVLSYEQYF
TRBJ1-2	TRBV5-1	CASSLGRGSDGYTF
TRBJ1-5	TRBV6-5	CASSPRINQPQHF
TRBJ2-7	TRBV6-6	CASSYLGRGDSYEQYF
TRBJ1-1	TRBV2	CASSEGQGQQAFF
TRBJ1-4	TRBV28	CASSLGLGYEKLFF
TRBJ2-5	TRBV27	CAISGPPGETQYF
TRBJ1-2	TRBV7-2	CASSLARQGYGYTF
TRBJ2-3	TRBV11-3	CASSLLAGPTDTQYF
TRBJ1-5	TRBV21-1	CASSAPGDGLQGGNQPQHF
TRBJ2-2	TRBV18	CASSPLAGTNTGELFF
TRBJ1-2	TRBV30	CAWSVGPGYGYTF
TRBJ2-3	TRBV4-3	CASSQVLASGGADTQYF
TRBJ2-3	TRBV9	CASSGGAGQGTDTQYF
TRBJ1-5	TRBV15	CATSDPSGGYSNQPQHF
TRBJ2-7	TRBV30	CAWSTPRTATYEQYF
TRBJ2-5	TRBV7-9	CASSLALTGALQETQYF
TRBJ2-3	TRBV7-6	CASSLGEGNTDTQYF
TRBJ2-2	TRBV27	CASSPNTGELFF
TRBJ2-7	TRBV9	CASSVGSARGTEQYF
TRBJ2-5	TRBV5-1	CASTEDRGRETQYF
TRBJ2-1	TRBV4-2	CASSQDADSLNNEQFF
TRBJ1-2	TRBV6-5	CASSPSSQGAYGYTF
TRBJ1-5	TRBV7-2	CASSLRGSNQPQHF
TRBJ2-2	TRBV6-5	CASSYSGQGYTGELFF
TRBJ2-1	TRBV6-5	CASIRGNEQFF
TRBJ1-2	TRBV28	CASRRDSTNYGYTF
TRBJ2-5	TRBV19	CASSIKFQETQYF
TRBJ2-7	TRBV25-1	CASSDPRGAYEQYF